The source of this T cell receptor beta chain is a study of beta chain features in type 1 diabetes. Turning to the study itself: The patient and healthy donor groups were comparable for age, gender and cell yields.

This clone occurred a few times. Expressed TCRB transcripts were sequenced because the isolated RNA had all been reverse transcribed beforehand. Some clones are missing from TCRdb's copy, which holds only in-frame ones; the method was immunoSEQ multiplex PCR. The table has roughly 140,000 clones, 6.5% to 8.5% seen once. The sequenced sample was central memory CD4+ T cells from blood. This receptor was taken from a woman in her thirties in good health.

CDR3: CASSVLQGDIQYF. The CDR3 region has the DNA TGTGCCAGCAGCGTTCTACAGGGGGACATTCAGTACTTC. This chain uses TRBV7-2 with TRBJ2-4, with 8 bases fitting TRBD1. J lost 8 bases, V lost 5 bases, and 5 bases had no gene match. Germline lookup yields CDR1 SGHTA and CDR2 FQGNSA. There are 13 residues in the CDR3.